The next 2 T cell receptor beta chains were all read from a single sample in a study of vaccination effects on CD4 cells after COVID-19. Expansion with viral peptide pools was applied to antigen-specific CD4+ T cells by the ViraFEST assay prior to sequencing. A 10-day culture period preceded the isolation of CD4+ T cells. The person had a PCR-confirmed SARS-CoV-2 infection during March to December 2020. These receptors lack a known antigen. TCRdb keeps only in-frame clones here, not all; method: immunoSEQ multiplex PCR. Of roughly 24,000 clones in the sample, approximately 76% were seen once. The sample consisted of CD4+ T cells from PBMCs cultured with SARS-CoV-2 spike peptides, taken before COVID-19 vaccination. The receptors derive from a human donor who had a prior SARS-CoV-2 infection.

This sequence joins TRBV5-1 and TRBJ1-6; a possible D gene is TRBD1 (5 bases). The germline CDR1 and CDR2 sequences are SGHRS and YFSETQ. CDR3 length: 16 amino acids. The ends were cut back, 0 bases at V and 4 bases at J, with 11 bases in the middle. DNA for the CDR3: TGCGCCAGCAGCTTGGGGGGCGTGAAGTATAATTCACCCCTCCACTTT. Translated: CASSLGGVKYNSPLHF.

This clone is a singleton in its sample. The CDR3, as DNA: TGTGCACCGAAGAGGGGGGGCCTAGACAAGGCCCCCGAGGAGACCCAGTACTTC. Amino acids: CAPKRGGLDKAPEETQYF. V and J are TRBV12-2 and TRBJ2-5; no check of the table's D call, TRBD2, against the DNA was made. TRBV12-2 is flagged as a pseudogene. CDR3 length equals 18 residues.